This T cell receptor (beta chain) was profiled in a study of a mutant IDH1 vaccine in newly diagnosed glioma listed by TCRdb under 2021. With respect to the entire study: Vaccination was initiated 4-6 weeks after radiotherapy alone, or concurrently with temozolomide cycles in the chemotherapy-containing groups. Of the roughly 30 treated patients, approximately 62% were male and 37.5% were female, and a mean age of 40.4 years was recorded. Prior to enrollment, patients had been given standard therapy consisting of radiotherapy alone, temozolomide alone, or radiochemotherapy with temozolomide, with the combination given to most patients. Visit V12 was the week-35 safety follow-up and visit V13 was the week-47 end of study. Peripheral blood was collected at six visits: V03 (baseline), V05, V07, V10, V12 and V13. Longitudinal TCRB deep sequencing was done for 25 treated patients, wherever samples were available for exploratory analyses. Overall study outcomes, separate from this receptor: Availability determined which PBMC samples were chosen for TCRB deep sequencing. The authors stated that sample limitations prevented analyses of patient blood samples from being reproduced. No apparent relationship was observed between pseudoprogression and alterations in the top peripheral T cell clonotypes detected by TCRB sequencing. Immune responses induced by the vaccine were seen in around 93% of patients across multiple MHC alleles.

The CDR3 runs 15 amino acids, cysteine and phenylalanine included. Only CDR3 DNA remains: 45 bases, in frame from the first base. CDR1 is given as SGHDN and CDR2 as FVKESK, both from the germline V gene. Unmatched junction bases come to 10, with V trimmed by 3 bases and J by 6 bases. This clone was recorded only once. Its antigen specificity is not known. No base-level quality is on record; no much larger clone is a single base apart. The library was produced with the immunoSEQ multiplex PCR assay. Following the manufacturer's protocol, the hsTCRB Kit was used to amplify rearranged TCR beta chain sequences. An Illumina MiSeq was used to sequence the TCRB libraries. On the authors' methods: The kit vendor's proprietary platform handled demultiplexing, trimming and gene mapping. Imported from immuneACCESS, the table was reduced by TCRdb to in-frame sequences with V and J called. These copies leave out some clones; in studies compared against another copy, an unresolved V gene accounts for under half, and the cause of the remainder is not known. That table is the source of V, J and clone size, and D and trimming were worked out from the DNA. In this sample the table shows around 41,000 clones, around 89% of which occur a single time. About 1.5% of the sample lies in the top ten.

In the paper's terms, the time point label means: week 35, safety follow-up. Every vaccine dose consisted of 300 ug of a 20-mer mutant IDH1 peptide in Montanide, administered subcutaneously together with topical imiquimod. Across visits V03 through V10, patients got a total of eight vaccinations, given in weeks 1, 3, 5, 7, 11, 15, 19 and 23. The donors had newly diagnosed IDH1-mutant astrocytomas of WHO grade 3 or 4 that showed loss of nuclear ATRX. The samples were drawn from NOA16, a multicentre, single-arm, open-label phase I trial in Germany that tested a mutant IDH1 peptide vaccine in humans for the first time. Genomic DNA for TCRB sequencing was extracted from EDTA blood using the DNeasy Blood and Tissue Kit.

The source of this sequence is a man aged 35-49 years with glioma. Recombination connected TRBV14 to TRBJ2-5, with TRBD1 matching 7 junction bases. Sequenced material: PBMCs, taken from a glioma patient whose treatment included an IDH1 peptide vaccine. The encoded CDR3 is CASSQPTGAKKTQYF. The nucleotides read TGTGCCAGCAGCCAGCCCACAGGGGCTAAAAAGACCCAGTACTTC.